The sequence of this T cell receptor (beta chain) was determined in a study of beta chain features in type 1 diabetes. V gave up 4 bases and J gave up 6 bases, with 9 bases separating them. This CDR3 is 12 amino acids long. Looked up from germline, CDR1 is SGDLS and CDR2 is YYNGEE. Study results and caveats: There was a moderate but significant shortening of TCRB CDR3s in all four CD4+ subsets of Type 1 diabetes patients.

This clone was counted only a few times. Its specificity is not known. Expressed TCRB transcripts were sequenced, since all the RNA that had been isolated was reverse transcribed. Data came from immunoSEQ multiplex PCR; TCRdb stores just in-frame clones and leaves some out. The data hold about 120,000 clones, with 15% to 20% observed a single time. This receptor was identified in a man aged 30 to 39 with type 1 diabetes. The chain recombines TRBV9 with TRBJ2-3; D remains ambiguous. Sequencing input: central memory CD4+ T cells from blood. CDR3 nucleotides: TGTGCCAGCAGCACAGACCGGGATACGCAGTATTTT. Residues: CASSTDRDTQYF.